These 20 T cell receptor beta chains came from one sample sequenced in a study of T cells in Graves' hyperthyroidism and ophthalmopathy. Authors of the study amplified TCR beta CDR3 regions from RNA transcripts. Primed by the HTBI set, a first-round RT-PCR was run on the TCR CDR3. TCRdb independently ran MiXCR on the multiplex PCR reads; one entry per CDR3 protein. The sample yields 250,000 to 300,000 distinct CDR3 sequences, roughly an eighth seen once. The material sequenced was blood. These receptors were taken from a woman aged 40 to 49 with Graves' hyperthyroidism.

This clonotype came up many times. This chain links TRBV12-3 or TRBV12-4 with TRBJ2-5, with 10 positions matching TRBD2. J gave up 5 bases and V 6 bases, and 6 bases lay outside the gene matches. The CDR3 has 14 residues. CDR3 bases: TGTGCCAGCAGCACGACTAGCGGGTTGGAGACCCAGTACTTC. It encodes CASSTTSGLETQYF.

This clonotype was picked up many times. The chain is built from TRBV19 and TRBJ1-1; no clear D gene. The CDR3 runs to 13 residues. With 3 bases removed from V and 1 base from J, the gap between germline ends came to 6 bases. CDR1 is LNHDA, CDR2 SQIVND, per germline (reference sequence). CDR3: CASSISGNTEAFF. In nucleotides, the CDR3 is TGTGCCAGTAGTATCTCGGGGAACACTGAAGCTTTCTTT.

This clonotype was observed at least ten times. This chain's CDR3 is CATSRARVGSTDTQYF. The CDR3 bases are TGTGCCACCAGCAGAGCTCGGGTCGGGAGCACAGATACGCAGTATTTT. The chain employs TRBV15 and TRBJ2-3; D call uncertain. The V gene's germline CDR1 is LNHNV and CDR2 YYDKDF (reference sequence). The CDR3 is made up of 16 amino acids. Trimming took off 1 base at V and 0 bases at J, with 11 bases between the two ends. The full variable domain, in which reference TRBV15 and TRBJ2-3 provide the parts outside the CDR3, is DAMVIQNPRYQVTQFGKPVTLSCSQTLNHNVMYWYQQKSSQAPKLLFHYYDKDFNNEADTPDNFQSRRPNTSFCFLDIRSPGLGDTAMYLCATSRARVGSTDTQYFGPGTRLTVL.

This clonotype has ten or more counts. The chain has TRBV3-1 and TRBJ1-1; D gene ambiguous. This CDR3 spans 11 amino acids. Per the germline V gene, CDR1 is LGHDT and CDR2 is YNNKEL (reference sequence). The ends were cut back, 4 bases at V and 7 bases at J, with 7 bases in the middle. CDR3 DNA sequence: TGTGCCAGCAGCCGAGAGGGTGAAGCTTTCTTT. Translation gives CASSREGEAFF. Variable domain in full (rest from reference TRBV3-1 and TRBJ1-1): DTAVSQTPKYLVTQMGNDKSIKCEQNLGHDTMYWYKQDSKKFLKIMFSYNNKELIINETVPNRFSPKSPDKAHLNLHINSLELGDSAVYFCASSREGEAFFGQGTRLTVV.

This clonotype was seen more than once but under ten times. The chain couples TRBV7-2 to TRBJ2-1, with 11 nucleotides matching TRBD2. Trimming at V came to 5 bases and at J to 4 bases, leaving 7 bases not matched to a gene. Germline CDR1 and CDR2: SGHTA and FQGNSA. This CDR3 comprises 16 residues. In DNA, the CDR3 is TGTGCCAGCAGCCCCTGGGCTAGCGGGAGGTACAATGAGCAGTTCTTC. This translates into CASSPWASGRYNEQFF.

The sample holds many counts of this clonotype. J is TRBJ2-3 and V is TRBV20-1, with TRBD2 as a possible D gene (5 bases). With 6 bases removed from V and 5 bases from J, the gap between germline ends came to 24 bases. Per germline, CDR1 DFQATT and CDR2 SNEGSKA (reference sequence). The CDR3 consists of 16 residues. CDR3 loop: CSASVSGVLTKDTQYF. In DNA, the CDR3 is TGCAGTGCATCAGTATCCGGGGTATTAACGAAAGATACGCAGTATTTT.

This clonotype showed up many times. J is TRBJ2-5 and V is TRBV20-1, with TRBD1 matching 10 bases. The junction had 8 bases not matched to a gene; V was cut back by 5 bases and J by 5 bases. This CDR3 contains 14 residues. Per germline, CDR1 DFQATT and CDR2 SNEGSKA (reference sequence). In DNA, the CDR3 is TGCAGTGCTTCCCGGACAGGGGGTGAGGAGACCCAGTACTTC. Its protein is CSASRTGGEETQYF.

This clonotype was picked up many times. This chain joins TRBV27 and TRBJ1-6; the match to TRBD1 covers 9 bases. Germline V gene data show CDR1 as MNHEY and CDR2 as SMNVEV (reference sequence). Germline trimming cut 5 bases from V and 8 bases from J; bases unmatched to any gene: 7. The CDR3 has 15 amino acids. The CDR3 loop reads CASSPNTGGYSPLHF. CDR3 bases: TGTGCCAGCAGTCCTAACACAGGGGGCTATTCACCCCTCCACTTT.

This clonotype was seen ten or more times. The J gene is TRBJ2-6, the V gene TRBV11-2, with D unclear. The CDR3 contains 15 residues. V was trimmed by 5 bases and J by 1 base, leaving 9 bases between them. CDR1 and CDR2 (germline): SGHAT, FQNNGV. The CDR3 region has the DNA TGTGCCAGCAGCCCCGGTGGATCTGGGGCCAACGTCCTGACTTTC. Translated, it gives CASSPGGSGANVLTF.

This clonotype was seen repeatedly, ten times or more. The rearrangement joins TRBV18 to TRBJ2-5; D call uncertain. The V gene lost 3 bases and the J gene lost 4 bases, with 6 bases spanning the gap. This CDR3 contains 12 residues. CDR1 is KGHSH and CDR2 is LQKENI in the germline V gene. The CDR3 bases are TGTGCCAGCTCACCGGGTGGAGAGACCCAGTACTTC. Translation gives CASSPGGETQYF.

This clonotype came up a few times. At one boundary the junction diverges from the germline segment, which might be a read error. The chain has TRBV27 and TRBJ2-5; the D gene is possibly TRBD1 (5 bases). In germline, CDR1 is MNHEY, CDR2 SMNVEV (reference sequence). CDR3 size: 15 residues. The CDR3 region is CASSKGKGIQKTQYF. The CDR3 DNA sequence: TGTGCCAGCTCCAAAGGAAAGGGGATCCAAAAGACCCAGTACTTC.

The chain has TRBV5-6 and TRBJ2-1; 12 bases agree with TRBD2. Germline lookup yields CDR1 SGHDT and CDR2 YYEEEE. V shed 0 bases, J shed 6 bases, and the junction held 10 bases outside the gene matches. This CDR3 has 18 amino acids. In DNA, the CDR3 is TGTGCCAGCAGCTTGGGAAATCTAGCGGGAGGGCCAGGCAATGAGCAGTTCTTC. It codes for CASSLGNLAGGPGNEQFF.

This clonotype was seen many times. CDR3 in amino acids: CASSRDLAGVYEQYF. The CDR3 DNA reads as TGTGCCAGCAGCCGCGATCTAGCGGGAGTATACGAGCAGTACTTC. The chain carries TRBV11-1 and TRBJ2-7; 10 bases are a match to TRBD2. The germline V gene encodes CDR1 SGHAT and CDR2 FQDESV (reference sequence). This CDR3 comprises 15 residues. Trimming took 5 bases from V and 4 from J; bases not matched to a gene: 8.

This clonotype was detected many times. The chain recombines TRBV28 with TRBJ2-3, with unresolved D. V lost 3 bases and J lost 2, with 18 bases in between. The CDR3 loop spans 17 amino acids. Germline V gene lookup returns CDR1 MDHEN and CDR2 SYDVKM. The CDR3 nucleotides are TGTGCCAGCAGTTTCCCGCCTTTACTGAAGGACACAGATACGCAGTATTTT. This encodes CASSFPPLLKDTDTQYF.

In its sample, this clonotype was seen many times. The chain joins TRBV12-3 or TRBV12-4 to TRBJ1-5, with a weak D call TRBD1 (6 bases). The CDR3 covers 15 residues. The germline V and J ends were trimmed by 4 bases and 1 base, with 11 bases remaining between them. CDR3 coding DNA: TGTGCCAGCAGTTCCCAGGGGAGCAGCAATCAGCCCCAGCATTTT. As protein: CASSSQGSSNQPQHF.

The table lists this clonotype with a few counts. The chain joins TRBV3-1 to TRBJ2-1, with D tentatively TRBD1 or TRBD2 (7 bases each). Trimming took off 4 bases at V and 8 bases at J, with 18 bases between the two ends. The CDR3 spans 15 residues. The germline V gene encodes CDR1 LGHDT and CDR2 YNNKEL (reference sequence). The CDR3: CASSPLTQGGHEQFF. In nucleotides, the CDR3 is TGTGCCAGCAGCCCCCTTACCCAGGGGGGGCATGAGCAGTTCTTC.

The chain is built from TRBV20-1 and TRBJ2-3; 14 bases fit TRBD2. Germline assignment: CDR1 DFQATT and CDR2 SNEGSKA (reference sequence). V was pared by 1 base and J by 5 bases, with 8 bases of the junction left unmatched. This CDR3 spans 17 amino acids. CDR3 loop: CSARGGLAGVRGDTQYF. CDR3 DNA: TGCAGTGCTAGAGGGGGACTAGCGGGAGTTCGAGGAGATACGCAGTATTTT.

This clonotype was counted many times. The CDR3 region is CASSGPGGGQPQHF. The CDR3 DNA is TGTGCCAGCAGTGGACCGGGGGGGGGCCAGCCCCAGCATTTT. The rearrangement uses TRBV12-3 or TRBV12-4 and TRBJ1-5; D is possibly TRBD1 (6 bases). This CDR3 comprises 14 residues. The V and J ends lost 5 bases and 7 bases respectively, with 15 bases between them.

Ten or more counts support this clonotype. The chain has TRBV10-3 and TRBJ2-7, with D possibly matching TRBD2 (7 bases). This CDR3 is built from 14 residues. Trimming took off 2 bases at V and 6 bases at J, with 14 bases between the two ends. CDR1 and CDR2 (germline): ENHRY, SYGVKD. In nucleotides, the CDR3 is TGTGCCATCAGTGAGAGGGGGGAGGGGTTCGAGCAGTACTTC. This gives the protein CAISERGEGFEQYF.

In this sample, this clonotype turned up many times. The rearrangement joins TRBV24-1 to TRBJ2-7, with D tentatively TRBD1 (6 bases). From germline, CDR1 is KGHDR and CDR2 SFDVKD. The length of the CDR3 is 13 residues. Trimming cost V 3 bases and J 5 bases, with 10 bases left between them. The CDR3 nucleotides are TGTGCCACCAGTGATCCATACAGGGACGAGCAGTACTTC. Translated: CATSDPYRDEQYF.